The 6 T cell receptor beta chains given below trace back to one sample, sequenced in a study of T cell responses to AZD1222 COVID-19 vaccine. Here immunoSEQ multiplex PCR was the method, and the copy in TCRdb shows in-frame clones only, minus some. The top ten hold about 3.1% of the sample, which has about 78,000 clones, 82% seen once. Sequencing used peripheral blood, obtained on day 0 of AZD1222 vaccination. These receptors were collected from an adult in good health.

V and J are TRBV5-4 and TRBJ1-1; D perhaps matches TRBD1 (5 bases). The germline V gene has CDR1 SGHNT and CDR2 YYREEE (reference sequence). The ends were cut back, 1 base at V and 4 bases at J, with 14 bases in the middle. The CDR3 totals 15 residues. The chain's CDR3 is CASSLIQGRGTEAFF. In nucleotides, the CDR3 is TGTGCCAGCAGCTTGATTCAGGGTAGAGGCACTGAAGCTTTCTTT.

The chain recombines TRBV4-3 with TRBJ1-1; 9 bases agree with TRBD1. CDR3 length equals 15 residues. Germline CDR1 and CDR2: LGHNA and YSLEER. The trim removed 2 bases at V and 1 base at J, leaving 2 bases unmatched. The CDR3 sequence is CASSQLGQGNTEAFF. The CDR3 bases are TGCGCCAGCAGCCAACTGGGACAGGGGAACACTGAAGCTTTCTTT.

This CDR3 is CASSRTGSDEKLFF. The CDR3 bases are TGTGCCAGCAGTCGGACAGGGTCGGATGAAAAACTGTTTTTT. The rearrangement joins TRBV6-5 to TRBJ1-4, with 8 bases fitting TRBD1. Trimming at V came to 5 bases and at J to 6 bases, leaving 5 bases not matched to a gene. The CDR3 is 14 residues long. Per the germline V gene, CDR1 is MNHEY and CDR2 is SVGAGI.

The CDR3 region has the DNA TGCGCCAGCAGCCAAGGTCGCCCCGTCCGTCGGGGGACCACTGAAGCTTTCTTT. It is translated as CASSQGRPVRRGTTEAFF. The chain carries TRBV4-1 and TRBJ1-1; a possible D gene is TRBD1 (5 bases). Per the germline V gene, CDR1 is MGHRA and CDR2 is YSYEKL. Trimming took 1 base from V and 4 from J, leaving 22 bases between them. The CDR3 is 18 residues long.

This CDR3 reads CASSYQDTYNSPLHF. The CDR3 coding sequence is TGTGCCAGCAGTTATCAGGATACCTATAATTCACCCCTCCACTTT. This chain links TRBV6-6 with TRBJ1-6; D gene uncertain. Germline-derived CDR1 and CDR2 are MNHNY and SVGAGI (reference sequence). Trimming cost V 3 bases and J 2 bases, with 8 bases left between them. The CDR3 runs 15 residues.

This clone has only one observation. V is TRBV19 and J is TRBJ2-1; 10 bases align to TRBD2. The CDR3 loop spans 17 amino acids. Germline V gives CDR1 LNHDA, CDR2 SQIVND (reference sequence). Trimming at V came to 4 bases and at J to 7 bases, leaving 13 bases not matched to a gene. CDR3 coding DNA: TGTGCCAGTAGTAAAGGGTCGGCTAGCGGGAGCCAGAATGAGCAGTTCTTC. Encoded protein: CASSKGSASGSQNEQFF.